These 2 T cell receptor beta chains share one sample of origin, sequenced in a study of blood T cell repertoires in COVID-19 (dated by TCRdb to about 2020). Libraries were prepared through the immunoSEQ multiplex PCR assay. This is the immuneACCESS table as TCRdb keeps it, with only in-frame sequences that have V and J called. A part of the clones is gone; compared with another copy, unresolved V genes explain less than half, and the rest is unexplained. Recorded for this sample are about 220,000 clones; 60% to 85% of them occurred a single time. The ten largest make up 7% to 8.5% of the sample. The sample taken for sequencing was peripheral blood. All receptors come from a woman aged 70 to 79 with acute or convalescent COVID-19.

This clone has just one count. This chain joins TRBV5-4 and TRBJ2-1; 9 bases agree with TRBD1. This CDR3 is 16 amino acids long. CDR1 is SGHNT, CDR2 YYREEE, per germline (reference sequence). Trimming cost V 3 bases and J 2 bases; bases outside gene matches: 6. The CDR3 here is CASSSGQGRTYNEQFF. DNA for the CDR3: TGTGCCAGCAGCTCTGGACAGGGGAGAACCTACAATGAGCAGTTCTTC.

The V and J genes are TRBV3-1 (or the pseudogene TRBV3-2) and TRBJ2-7, with 7 bases lining up with TRBD1. This CDR3 region has 15 residues. The germline CDR1 and CDR2 sequences are LGHDT and YNNKEL (reference sequence). J gave up 3 bases and V 2 bases, and 7 bases lay outside the gene matches. The CDR3 loop is CASSQRQGPVYEQYF. In DNA form, the CDR3 reads TGTGCCAGCAGCCAAAGACAGGGCCCGGTCTACGAGCAGTACTTC.